This T cell receptor beta chain was recorded in a study of blood T cell repertoires in COVID-19. Per the authors' pipeline: By means of reference gene primer amplification, nucleated cell counts were estimated. The method was immunoSEQ multiplex PCR; TCRdb's version includes in-frame clones alone and lacks a portion of them. D and trimming were read from the DNA, whereas the V and J calls and clone size are those reported in that table. This sample has 200,000 to 300,000 clones, with approximately 84% found just once. The receptor was isolated from a human donor in a cohort sampled during active COVID-19. Sequencing input: peripheral blood.

CDR3 in DNA: TGTGCCAGCTCCCAAGCGCAGGGGGTGAATTCACCCCTCCACTTT. As protein: CASSQAQGVNSPLHF. The chain is built from TRBV6-4 and TRBJ1-6; 7 bases match TRBD1. Germline CDR1 is MRHNA and CDR2 is SNTAGT. V shed 8 bases, J shed 7 bases, and the junction held 11 bases outside the gene matches. CDR3 length equals 15 residues.